These 23 T cell receptor beta chains originate from one sample sequenced in a study of T cells in Graves' hyperthyroidism and ophthalmopathy (dated by TCRdb to the late 2010s). The library was generated by multiplex PCR. TCRdb records Illumina HiSeq 2000 as the sequencer. The TCR beta CDR3 regions were amplified from RNA transcripts. The TCR CDR3 was subjected to a first round of RT-PCR using the HTBI primer set and the Qiagen OneStep RT-PCR kit. TCRdb cleaned the public reads at Q25 with fastp, built clones with MiXCR and kept in-frame beta chains. Every CDR3 protein is listed once, alongside the most common genes and DNA of its rows. Here the sample has around 56,000 distinct CDR3 sequences; less than 50% occur a single time. Roughly 12% of the sample goes to the ten largest clones. The sequenced sample was blood. The receptor source for this set is a woman aged 25-40 years with Graves' ophthalmopathy.

The CDR3 is CASSYLMSNTEAFF. CDR3 bases: TGTGCCAGCAGTTACTTAATGTCGAACACTGAAGCTTTCTTT. The chain couples TRBV6-5 to TRBJ1-1, with no clear D. This CDR3 has 14 amino acids. The V end lost 1 base, the J end lost 1 base, and 7 bases lay between the germline ends. Germline values: CDR1 MNHEY, CDR2 SVGAGI.

This clonotype was recorded many times. This chain links TRBV5-1 with TRBJ2-2; the D is unclear. Germline V CDR1 and CDR2: SGHRS, YFSETQ. Trimming removed 4 bases from V and 0 bases from J, with 16 bases in between. This CDR3 is built from 17 residues. The CDR3 spells CASSQVPSPPNTGELFF. As DNA, the CDR3 is TGCGCCAGCAGCCAGGTCCCGTCACCCCCGAACACCGGGGAGCTGTTTTTT.

In regard to this clonotype: One end of the junction is discordant with germline, which a read error may explain. The chain joins TRBV7-9 to TRBJ1-1; D gene uncertain. Germline V gene data show CDR1 as SEHNR and CDR2 as FQNEAQ (reference sequence). The CDR3 is 13 amino acids. The CDR3 spells CASRFETGSEAFF. The CDR3 DNA follows: TGCGCCAGCAGGTTTGAGACGGGGTCTGAAGCTTTCTTT.

The chain carries TRBV9 and TRBJ2-3, with TRBD2 matching over 8 bases. This CDR3 is 14 amino acids long. The germline gives CDR1 SGDLS, CDR2 YYNGEE. V dropped 5 bases and J dropped 11; count of bases not matched to a gene: 13. CDR3 bases: TGTGCCAGCAGTCTCCGGACTAGCCTGGATGAGCAGTATTTT. This gives the protein CASSLRTSLDEQYF.

This clonotype showed up many times. V and J are TRBV19 and TRBJ2-3, with TRBD1 matching 9 bases. CDR1 is LNHDA, CDR2 SQIVND, per germline (reference sequence). Losses at the gene ends were 10 bases for V and 3 bases for J; bases not matched to a gene: 11. The length of the CDR3 is 15 residues. The CDR3 is CATTGTGTGTDTQYF. CDR3 in DNA: TGTGCCACCACCGGGACCGGGACAGGGACAGATACGCAGTATTTT.

The CDR3, as DNA: TGCAGTGCTAGGGGACTAGCGGGATGGGGCACAGATACGCAGTATTTT. Translation: CSARGLAGWGTDTQYF. The chain couples TRBV20-1 to TRBJ2-3; TRBD2 agrees at 13 bases. Germline CDR1 is DFQATT and CDR2 is SNEGSKA (reference sequence). The CDR3 is 16 amino acids. The junction had 4 bases not matched to a gene; V was cut back by 3 bases and J by 1 base.

This chain joins TRBV28 and TRBJ1-2; D not resolved. V was pared by 3 bases and J by 8 bases, with 7 bases between. In germline, CDR1 is MDHEN, CDR2 SYDVKM. There are 11 residues in the CDR3. The CDR3: CASSFGKGYTF. The CDR3 DNA follows: TGTGCCAGCAGTTTCGGGAAGGGCTACACCTTC.

In this sample, this clonotype turned up many times. This sequence joins TRBV20-1 and TRBJ2-3; either TRBD1 or TRBD2 may supply D (6 bases each). The germline CDR1 and CDR2 sequences are DFQATT and SNEGSKA (reference sequence). The length of the CDR3 is 14 residues. The ends were cut back, 5 bases at V and 2 bases at J, with 14 bases in the middle. The CDR3, as DNA: TGCAGTGCTGGGCTGGGGGGCCCCACAGATACGCAGTATTTT. This codes for CSAGLGGPTDTQYF.

This clonotype has a count of ten or more. This chain uses TRBV6-1 with TRBJ2-7; TRBD2 matches 9 bases. Germline assignment: CDR1 MNHNS and CDR2 SASEGT. The CDR3 is made up of 15 amino acids. Germline trimming cut 7 bases from V and 0 bases from J; bases unmatched to any gene: 7. CDR3 loop: CASIDGLALSYEQYF. CDR3 nucleotide sequence: TGTGCCAGCATCGATGGACTAGCGCTCTCCTACGAGCAGTACTTC.

This clonotype was detected ten times or more. The chain carries TRBV6-1 and TRBJ1-5; D remains ambiguous. The CDR3 is 16 amino acids. Between the trimmed V and J ends, which lost 7 bases and 0 bases, there was a span of 16 bases. Per the germline V gene, CDR1 is MNHNS and CDR2 is SASEGT. CDR3 in amino acids: CASKFEVGYSNQPQHF. CDR3 nucleotides: TGTGCCAGCAAATTCGAGGTCGGTTATAGCAATCAGCCCCAGCATTTT.

This sequence joins TRBV10-1 and TRBJ1-2, with D perhaps matching TRBD1 (6 bases). The CDR3 is made up of 12 amino acids. V lost 5 bases to trimming and J lost 13 bases, with 17 bases between them. In germline, CDR1 is WNHNN, CDR2 SYGVQD (reference sequence). CDR3 sequence reads: CASSSSTGRFTF. The CDR3 region has the DNA TGCGCCAGCAGTTCCTCGACAGGACGTTTCACCTTC.

The V and J genes are TRBV11-2 and TRBJ1-6; 8 nucleotides match TRBD1. The CDR3 has 17 residues. The V segment lost 5 bases and the J segment 8 bases; nucleotides outside the gene matches: 14. Germline CDR1 is SGHAT and CDR2 is FQNNGV. The CDR3 nucleotides are TGTGCCAGCAGCCAAGACAGGGGTAGGGGGGCCGATTCACCCCTCCACTTT. Translating gives CASSQDRGRGADSPLHF.

A single count supports this clonotype. The DNA is omitted, as the CDR3 cannot be located on it reliably, and the CDR3 follows TCRdb's listing. This chain uses TRBV10-1 with TRBJ1-2; TRBD1, the D gene given by the table, was not confirmed from the DNA. The V gene's germline CDR1 is WNHNN and CDR2 SYGVQD (reference sequence). The CDR3 totals 14 residues, both ends included. CDR3 residues: CASSSGRQQGGYTF.

By its share, this clonotype is medium-sized. This chain connects TRBV10-3 to TRBJ2-5, with TRBD2 matching 7 bases. The germline V gene has CDR1 ENHRY and CDR2 SYGVKD. The CDR3 consists of 15 residues. After removal of 4 bases from V and 0 bases from J, the junction contained 5 bases not matched to a gene. In DNA form, the CDR3 reads TGTGCCATCAGTGTACGTGCGGGAGACCAAGAGACCCAGTACTTC. As protein: CAISVRAGDQETQYF.

The table lists this clonotype with many counts. The chain is built from TRBV11-3 and TRBJ2-1, with 11 bases matching TRBD2. Germline trimming cut 0 bases from V and 8 bases from J; bases unmatched to any gene: 3. CDR3 length equals 15 residues. Germline CDR1 is SGHNT and CDR2 is YENEEA. CDR3 loop: CASSLDTSGRDEQFF. The CDR3 nucleotides read TGTGCCAGCAGCTTAGATACTAGCGGGAGAGATGAGCAGTTCTTC. Looking up the rest from reference TRBV11-3 and TRBJ2-1 gives the full variable domain: EAGVVQSPRYKIIEKKQPVAFWCNPISGHNTLYWYLQNLGQGPELLIRYENEEAVDDSQLPKDRFSAERLKGVDSTLKIQPAELGDSAVYLCASSLDTSGRDEQFFGPGTRLTVL.

This clonotype was counted only a few times. A much larger clone lies one base from this, so it may be a read error. J is TRBJ1-2 and V is TRBV4-1; D not resolved. The CDR3 contains 16 residues. The V end was cut by 4 bases, the J end by 5 bases, with 20 bases between. Germline loops: CDR1 MGHRA, CDR2 YSYEKL. Here the CDR3 reads CASSPYREGWAYGYTF. In DNA, the CDR3 is TGCGCCAGCAGCCCCTACCGGGAGGGATGGGCTTATGGCTACACCTTC.

The rearrangement joins TRBV18 to TRBJ1-1; D gene ambiguous. The CDR3 extends over 16 amino acids. CDR1 is KGHSH, CDR2 LQKENI, per germline. The V gene lost 2 bases and the J gene lost 0 bases, with 13 bases spanning the gap. CDR3 sequence (DNA): TGTGCCAGCTCACCAGGGCTCGGAGAAGTGAACACTGAAGCTTTCTTT. Translation: CASSPGLGEVNTEAFF.

V is TRBV20-1 and J is TRBJ1-5; the D is unclear. Trimming removed 3 bases from V and 10 bases from J, with 10 bases in between. There are 11 residues in the CDR3. CDR1 DFQATT and CDR2 SNEGSKA come from the germline V gene (reference sequence). The CDR3 loop is CSARRGRPQHF. The CDR3 DNA reads as TGCAGTGCTAGGCGAGGACGACCCCAGCATTTT.

This clonotype came up many times. In DNA, the CDR3 is TGTGCCAGCAGTTTGACCAGTAGAGGCGGCTACACCTTC. Protein product: CASSLTSRGGYTF. This chain connects TRBV28 to TRBJ1-2; unclear D gene. The V gene lost 3 bases and the J gene lost 8 bases, with 13 bases spanning the gap. The CDR3 has 13 residues. CDR1 and CDR2 (germline): MDHEN, SYDVKM.

This clonotype was seen a handful of times. The junction departs from germline at one end; a sequencing error may be responsible. CDR3 DNA: TGTGCCGCCAGTGATCCTGCAGGCTCTGGAAACACCATATATTTT. Its protein product is CAASDPAGSGNTIYF. The chain is built from TRBV24-1 and TRBJ1-3, with no clear D. The CDR3 consists of 15 residues. Germline assignment: CDR1 KGHDR and CDR2 SFDVKD.

The chain links TRBV10-2 to TRBJ1-2; D not resolved. V was shortened by 3 bases and J by 4 bases, with 12 bases between the two germline ends. The germline V gene encodes CDR1 WSHSY and CDR2 SAAADI. The length of the CDR3 is 14 residues. The CDR3, as DNA: TGCGCCAGCAGTGATTGGACTAATCTCTATGGCTACACCTTC. It yields the protein CASSDWTNLYGYTF.

Worth noting for this clonotype: The junction departs from germline at one end; a sequencing error may be responsible. The chain employs TRBV7-2 and TRBJ2-2; 7 nucleotides agree with TRBD2. This CDR3 is built from 16 residues. CDR1 and CDR2 (germline): SGHTA, FQGNSA. CDR3 region: CASSLHWGGNTGELFF. The CDR3 region has the DNA TGTGCCAGCAGCTTACATTGGGGGGGGAACACCGGGGAGCTGTTCTTT. The whole variable domain, remainder taken from reference TRBV7-2 and TRBJ2-2, is GAGVSQSPSNKVTEKGKDVELRCDPISGHTALYWYRQSLGQGLEFLIYFQGNSAPDKSGLPSDRFSAERTGGSVSTLTIQRTQQEDSAVYLCASSLHWGGNTGELFFGEGSRLTVL.

The chain is built from TRBV10-3 and TRBJ1-5, with no clear D. CDR1 and CDR2 (germline): ENHRY, SYGVKD. Trimming took off 4 bases at V and 3 bases at J, with 10 bases between the two ends. The CDR3 runs to 14 residues. The CDR3 loop reads CAISGNSSNQPQHF. The CDR3 nucleotides are TGTGCCATCAGTGGGAACAGTTCCAATCAGCCCCAGCATTTT.